This passage covers 20 T cell receptor beta chains from one sample sequenced in a study of T cell repertoires in cytomegalovirus infection. No cognate antigen is known for these TCRs. TCRdb independently ran MiXCR on the reads; one entry per CDR3 protein. The sample contains 800,000 to 950,000 distinct CDR3 sequences, roughly 33% of which appear only once. Specimen: cultured CD8+ T cells from PBMCs, collected from culture after CMV antigen stimulation. Every receptor here comes from a human donor in good health (CMV status not recorded). Some clones in this sample may be carry-over from other donors' samples.

This chain connects TRBV10-3 to TRBJ2-1; no firm D call. Germline V gives CDR1 ENHRY, CDR2 SYGVKD. Trimming took 2 bases from V and 4 from J, leaving 15 bases between them. CDR3 size: 16 residues. CDR3 protein: CAISENLERDYNEQFF. The CDR3 nucleotides read TGTGCCATCAGTGAGAACCTAGAAAGGGATTACAATGAGCAGTTCTTC.

The rearrangement links TRBV29-1 to TRBJ1-2; weak D call: TRBD1 (6 bases). The germline gives CDR1 SQVTM, CDR2 ANQGSEA. This CDR3 region has 15 residues. The V gene lost 4 bases and the J gene lost 2 bases, with 17 bases spanning the gap. The CDR3 reads CSVGPTRDTNYGYTF. The CDR3 DNA reads as TGCAGCGTTGGCCCCACCCGGGACACAAACTATGGCTACACCTTC.

Many counts were recorded for this clonotype. This chain joins TRBV7-6 and TRBJ2-2; D ambiguous. The V end was cut by 4 bases, the J end by 6 bases, with 0 bases between. The CDR3 is 10 amino acids. Per germline, CDR1 SGHVS and CDR2 FNYEAQ. The CDR3 protein is CASSSGELFF. CDR3 coding DNA: TGTGCCAGCAGCTCCGGGGAGCTGTTTTTT.

This chain connects TRBV7-9 to TRBJ2-7, with TRBD2 matching 9 bases. The CDR3 spans 16 residues. From germline, CDR1 is SEHNR and CDR2 FQNEAQ (reference sequence). With 5 bases clipped from V and 5 bases from J, the junction kept 13 bases outside the gene matches. DNA of the CDR3: TGTGCCAGCAGCCCGCCGGTGCGGGGGGGCCCCCACGAGCAGTACTTC. It encodes CASSPPVRGGPHEQYF.

The chain is built from TRBV12-5 and TRBJ2-7; the D gene is possibly TRBD1 (5 bases). The CDR3 consists of 12 residues. Germline CDR1 LGHNT, CDR2 FRNRAP. Trimming took off 6 bases at V and 5 bases at J, with 11 bases between the two ends. The CDR3 coding sequence is TGTGCTAGTGGCCCCTCAGGGAACGAGCAGTACTTC. Its translation: CASGPSGNEQYF.

This clonotype was found a few times. The V and J genes are TRBV5-1 and TRBJ1-1; 7 nucleotides align to TRBD1. CDR3 size: 19 residues. The V segment lost 5 bases and the J segment 0 bases; nucleotides outside the gene matches: 19. Germline loops: CDR1 SGHRS, CDR2 YFSETQ. The CDR3 region is CASSLALRDRAFMNTEAFF. The CDR3 nucleotides read TGCGCCAGCAGTCTCGCCTTACGGGACAGAGCATTCATGAACACTGAAGCTTTCTTT.

The V and J genes are TRBV12-3 or TRBV12-4 and TRBJ2-3; tentative D call: TRBD2 (6 bases). The V gene lost 6 bases and the J gene lost 5 bases, with 21 bases spanning the gap. The CDR3 runs 16 residues. DNA for the CDR3: TGTGCCAGCAGGACCCTCGACGGGATCGGGGGAGATACGCAGTATTTT. Its protein is CASRTLDGIGGDTQYF.

This clonotype turned up a few times. This chain links TRBV10-1 with TRBJ2-7; 8 positions match TRBD2. CDR3 length: 15 residues. The trim removed 3 bases at V and 3 bases at J, leaving 7 bases unmatched. Germline V gene lookup returns CDR1 WNHNN and CDR2 SYGVQD (reference sequence). CDR3 DNA: TGCGCCAGCAGTGAAGGGACTAGGAAAAGCTACGAGCAGTACTTC. As protein: CASSEGTRKSYEQYF.

This clonotype has more than one count but fewer than ten. V is TRBV12-5 and J is TRBJ2-1; 10 nucleotides line up with TRBD2. The CDR3 has 16 residues. Per the germline V gene, CDR1 is LGHNT and CDR2 is FRNRAP. Trimming at V came to 6 bases and at J to 4 bases, leaving 9 bases not matched to a gene. For the CDR3, the DNA is TGTGCTAGTGGCTTTCTAGCGGGGGAGATATACAATGAGCAGTTCTTC. Residues: CASGFLAGEIYNEQFF.

About this clonotype: A much larger clone sits a single nucleotide away, making a read error possible. The chain carries TRBV5-6 and TRBJ2-1, with D perhaps matching TRBD1 or TRBD2 (7 bases each). CDR1 and CDR2 from the germline V gene are SGHDT and YYEEEE. V was pared by 1 base and J by 8 bases, with 10 bases between. This CDR3 has 13 residues. The CDR3 nucleotides are TGTGCCAGCAGCTTGCCAGGGGGGGATGAGCAGTTCTTC. It yields the protein CASSLPGGDEQFF. The whole variable domain, remainder taken from reference TRBV5-6 and TRBJ2-1, is DAGVTQSPTHLIKTRGQQVTLRCSPKSGHDTVSWYQQALGQGPQFIFQYYEEEERQRGNFPDRFSGHQFPNYSSELNVNALLLGDSALYLCASSLPGGDEQFFGPGTRLTVL.

The chain carries TRBV7-4 and TRBJ2-3, with 8 bases lining up with TRBD2. CDR3 length: 15 amino acids. Germline V gene sequence: CDR1 SGHVT, CDR2 SQSDAQ. V was pared by 6 bases and J by 4 bases, with 9 bases of the junction left unmatched. CDR3 bases: TGTGCCAGCAGGGGGACTAGAGGGGGACCAGATACGCAGTATTTT. It encodes CASRGTRGGPDTQYF.

The V gene is TRBV7-6, the J gene TRBJ2-3; D is possibly TRBD1 or TRBD2 (5 bases each). V lost 2 bases, J lost 2 bases, and 20 bases lay in between. CDR3 length: 18 residues. Germline CDR1 SGHVS, CDR2 FNYEAQ. The chain's CDR3 is CASSLTGTGIRPTDTQYF. The CDR3 region has the DNA TGTGCCAGCAGCTTAACCGGGACCGGCATTCGACCCACAGATACGCAGTATTTT.

The CDR3 bases are TGCGCCAGCAGCCAAGATTTCATGTACAATGAGCAGTTCTTC. It yields the protein CASSQDFMYNEQFF. The J gene is TRBJ2-1, the V gene TRBV4-3; D remains ambiguous. V was trimmed by 0 bases and J by 4 bases, leaving 7 bases between them. CDR1 and CDR2 from the germline V gene are LGHNA and YSLEER. The CDR3 totals 14 residues.

This chain joins TRBV7-2 and TRBJ1-2; no clear D gene. Germline V CDR1 and CDR2: SGHTA, FQGNSA. With 0 bases removed from V and 8 bases from J, the gap between germline ends came to 10 bases. The CDR3 length is 13 residues. CDR3 DNA: TGTGCCAGCAGCTTAGCGACACGAGAAGGCTACACCTTC. It encodes CASSLATREGYTF.

The chain links TRBV6-1 to TRBJ2-2; 9 nucleotides agree with TRBD1. The CDR3 is 15 residues long. The germline CDR1 and CDR2 sequences are MNHNS and SASEGT. J lost 4 bases, V lost 10 bases, and 10 bases had no gene match. CDR3 residues: CATDPGQGPTGELFF. CDR3 nucleotide sequence: TGTGCCACCGATCCGGGACAGGGTCCCACCGGGGAGCTGTTTTTT.

In this sample, this clonotype turned up a few times. J is TRBJ2-5 and V is TRBV27; D possibly corresponds to TRBD2 (5 bases). With 4 bases removed from V and 1 base from J, the gap between germline ends came to 19 bases. Germline CDR1 is MNHEY and CDR2 is SMNVEV (reference sequence). The CDR3 length is 17 residues. The chain's CDR3 is CASSSLPRTVVQETQYF. The CDR3 region has the DNA TGTGCCAGCAGTTCTCTCCCGCGGACTGTCGTCCAAGAGACCCAGTACTTC.

This clonotype was picked up a small number of times. This chain uses TRBV7-6 with TRBJ2-7, with TRBD1 as a possible D gene (5 bases). The CDR3 runs to 16 residues. Trimming left V 5 bases short and J 2 bases short, with 19 bases between. Germline lookup yields CDR1 SGHVS and CDR2 FNYEAQ. CDR3 in DNA: TGTGCCAGCAGCCCTCACGTAGGGGTCAAGACCTACGAGCAGTACGTC. Protein product: CASSPHVGVKTYEQYV.

This clonotype was seen a single time. A much larger clone sits a single nucleotide away, making a read error possible. The chain is built from TRBV7-2 and TRBJ1-4; no firm D call. The V end was cut by 4 bases, the J end by 11 bases, with 11 bases between. Per germline, CDR1 SGHTA and CDR2 FQGNSA. CDR3 length equals 12 residues. CDR3 sequence (DNA): TGTGCCAGCAGCTCTCCCCAGTCTAAACTGTTTTTT. Translated: CASSSPQSKLFF.

A few counts support this clonotype. The rearrangement links TRBV6-2 or TRBV6-3 to TRBJ2-2; D is unresolved. Germline lookup yields CDR1 MNHEY and CDR2 SVGEGT. This CDR3 has 10 amino acids. V was shortened by 8 bases and J by 7 bases, with 5 bases between the two germline ends. The CDR3 DNA reads as TGTGCCAGCGAGGACGGGGAGCTGTTTTTT. This codes for CASEDGELFF.

There are many counts of this clonotype. The genes are TRBV7-9 and TRBJ2-1; the D call may be TRBD1 or TRBD2 (6 bases each). V dropped 8 bases and J dropped 3 bases, with 8 bases sitting between them. CDR1 and CDR2 from the germline V gene are SEHNR and FQNEAQ (reference sequence). The length of the CDR3 is 12 residues. CDR3 sequence: CASRGLYNEQFF. In nucleotides, the CDR3 is TGTGCCAGCCGGGGGCTCTACAATGAGCAGTTCTTC.